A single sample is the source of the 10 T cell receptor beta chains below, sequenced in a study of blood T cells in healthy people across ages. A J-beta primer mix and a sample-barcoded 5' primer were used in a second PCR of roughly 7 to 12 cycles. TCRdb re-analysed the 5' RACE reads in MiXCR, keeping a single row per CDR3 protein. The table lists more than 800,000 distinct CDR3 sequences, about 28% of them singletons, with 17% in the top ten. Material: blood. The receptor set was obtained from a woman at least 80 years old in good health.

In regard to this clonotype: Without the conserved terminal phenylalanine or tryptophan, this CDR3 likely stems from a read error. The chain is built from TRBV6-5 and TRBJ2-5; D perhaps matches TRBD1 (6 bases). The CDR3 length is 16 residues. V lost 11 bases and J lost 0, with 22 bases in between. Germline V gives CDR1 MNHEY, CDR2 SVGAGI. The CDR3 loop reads CAGKRSGRGHQETQYV. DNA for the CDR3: TGTGCCGGCAAGCGGAGTGGCAGGGGCCACCAAGAGACCCAGTACGTC.

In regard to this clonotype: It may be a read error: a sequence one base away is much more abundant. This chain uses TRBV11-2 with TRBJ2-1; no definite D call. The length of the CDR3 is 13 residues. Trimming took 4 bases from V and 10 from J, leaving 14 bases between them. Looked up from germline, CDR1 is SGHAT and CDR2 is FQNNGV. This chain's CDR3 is CASSSYPYYEQFF. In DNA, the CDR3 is TGTGCCAGCAGCTCCTACCCTTACTACGAGCAGTTCTTC.

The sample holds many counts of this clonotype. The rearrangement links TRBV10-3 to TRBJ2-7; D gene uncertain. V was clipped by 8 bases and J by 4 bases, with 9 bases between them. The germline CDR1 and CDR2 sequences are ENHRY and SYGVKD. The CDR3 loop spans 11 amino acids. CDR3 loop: CAIGQKYEQYF. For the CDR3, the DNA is TGTGCCATCGGGCAGAAATACGAGCAGTACTTC.

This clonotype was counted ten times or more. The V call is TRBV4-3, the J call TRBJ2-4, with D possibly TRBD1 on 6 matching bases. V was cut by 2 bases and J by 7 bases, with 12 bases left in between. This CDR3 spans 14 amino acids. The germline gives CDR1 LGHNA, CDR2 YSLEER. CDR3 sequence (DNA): TGCGCCAGCAGCCAACAGGGGTCCGTGAACATTCAGTACTTC. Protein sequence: CASSQQGSVNIQYF.

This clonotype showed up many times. The CDR3 sequence: CSASAWTTSGGITDTQYF. The CDR3 DNA sequence: TGCAGTGCTAGCGCATGGACGACTAGCGGGGGGATAACAGATACGCAGTATTTT. The V gene is TRBV20-1, the J gene TRBJ2-3, with 13 positions matching TRBD2. There are 18 residues in the CDR3. J gave up 3 bases and V 3 bases, and 12 bases lay outside the gene matches. CDR1 and CDR2 from the germline V gene are DFQATT and SNEGSKA (reference sequence).

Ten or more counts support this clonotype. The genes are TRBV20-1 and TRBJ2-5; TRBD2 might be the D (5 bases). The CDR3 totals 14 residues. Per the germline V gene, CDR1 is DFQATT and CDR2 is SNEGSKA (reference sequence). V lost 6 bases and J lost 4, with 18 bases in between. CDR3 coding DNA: TGCAGTGCCGTCCCACCGGGAAGAGGAGAGACCCAGTACTTC. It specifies CSAVPPGRGETQYF.

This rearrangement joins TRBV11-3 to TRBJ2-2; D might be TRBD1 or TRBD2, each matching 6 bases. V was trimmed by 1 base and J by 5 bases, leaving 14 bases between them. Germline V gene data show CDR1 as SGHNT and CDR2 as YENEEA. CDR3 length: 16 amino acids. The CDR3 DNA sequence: TGTGCCAGCAGCTTAGGTCAAGGGGGGCTGACCGGGGAGCTGTTTTTT. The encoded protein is CASSLGQGGLTGELFF.

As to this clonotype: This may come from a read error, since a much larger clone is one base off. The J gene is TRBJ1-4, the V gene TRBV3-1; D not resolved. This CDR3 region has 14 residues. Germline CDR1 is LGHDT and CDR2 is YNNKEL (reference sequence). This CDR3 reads CAGSPRGYYEKLFF. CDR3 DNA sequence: TGTGCCGGCAGCCCTCGGGGTTATTATGAAAAACTGTTTTTT.

Here the CDR3 reads CASSSPVGRSETQFF. The DNA of the CDR3 is TGTGCCAGCAGCTCCCCGGTGGGCAGATCAGAGACCCAGTTCTTC. This chain links TRBV7-2 with TRBJ2-1; D not certain. The CDR3 length is 15 residues. V lost 4 bases to trimming and J lost 13 bases, with 23 bases between them. Germline lookup yields CDR1 SGHTA and CDR2 FQGNSA. The whole variable domain, remainder taken from reference TRBV7-2 and TRBJ2-1, is GAGVSQSPSNKVTEKGKDVELRCDPISGHTALYWYRQSLGQGLEFLIYFQGNSAPDKSGLPSDRFSAERTGGSVSTLTIQRTQQEDSAVYLCASSSPVGRSETQFFGPGTRLTVL.

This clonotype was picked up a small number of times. The DNA for the CDR3 is TGTGCCACCAGCAGAGATTTCGGGGGAGGCGACGAGCAGTACTTC. Protein: CATSRDFGGGDEQYF. The chain uses TRBV15 and TRBJ2-7; possible D gene TRBD2, 6 bases. V was clipped by 0 bases and J by 5 bases, with 14 bases between them. Germline CDR1 and CDR2: LNHNV and YYDKDF (reference sequence). The CDR3 length is 15 residues.